This T cell receptor beta chain was documented in a study of beta chain features in type 1 diabetes. Study outcomes and limitations: Among patients with Type 1 diabetes, TCRB CDR3s were moderately but significantly shorter in every one of the four CD4+ subsets. Within the patient group, naive, central memory and Treg TCRB repertoires appeared more similar to each other than within healthy donors.

The investigators reverse transcribed all of the isolated RNA, so they sequenced expressed TCRB transcripts. Here immunoSEQ multiplex PCR was the method, and the copy in TCRdb shows in-frame clones only, minus some. The sample contains 140,000 to 150,000 clones, about 12% of which appear only once. V was clipped by 2 bases and J by 9 bases; unmatched bases: 11. This CDR3 is built from 18 residues. Germline CDR1 reads MDHEN; CDR2 reads SYDVKM. This clone showed up just a few times. What it binds is unknown. Sorting with CD45RO/CCR7/CD25/CD127/CD95/CD27 yielded naive, central memory, regulatory and stem-like memory CD4+ cells.

This rearrangement joins TRBV28 to TRBJ2-1; 15 bases are shared with TRBD2. The receptor was isolated from a man aged 18-30 years with type 1 diabetes. Sample: central memory CD4+ T cells from blood. This CDR3 reads CASSLRTSGGALGGEQFF. The CDR3 bases are TGTGCCAGCAGTTTACGGACTAGCGGGGGGGCCCTGGGCGGTGAGCAGTTCTTC. Full variable domain (missing parts from reference TRBV28 and TRBJ2-1): DVKVTQSSRYLVKRTGEKVFLECVQDMDHENMFWYRQDPGLGLRLIYFSYDVKMKEKGDIPEGYSVSREKKERFSLILESASTNQTSMYLCASSLRTSGGALGGEQFFGPGTRLTVL.